This passage covers 13 T cell receptor beta chains from one sample sequenced in a study of cytomegalovirus exposure and HLA in healthy donors. 13 Jbeta primers and 60 Vbeta primers were used for the PCR. Some clones are missing from TCRdb's copy, which holds only in-frame ones; the method was immunoSEQ multiplex PCR. The sample lists approximately 130,000 clones, about 86% occurring once. Sequenced material: PBMCs. These receptors originate from a woman in her thirties in good health and CMV-seronegative.

J is TRBJ2-7 and V is TRBV28; 8 bases match TRBD1. There are 16 residues in the CDR3. Germline-derived CDR1 and CDR2 are MDHEN and SYDVKM. V trimming: 1 base; J trimming: 3 bases; junction bases outside the gene matches: 8. Here the CDR3 DNA reads TGTGCCAGCAGTTTATTGGACAGGGAATCAATCTACGAGCAGTACTTC. Amino acid sequence: CASSLLDRESIYEQYF. The full variable domain, its missing parts supplied by reference TRBV28 and TRBJ2-7, is DVKVTQSSRYLVKRTGEKVFLECVQDMDHENMFWYRQDPGLGLRLIYFSYDVKMKEKGDIPEGYSVSREKKERFSLILESASTNQTSMYLCASSLLDRESIYEQYFGPGTRLTVT.

The chain couples TRBV7-2 to TRBJ2-3; D is unclear. Trimming took off 5 bases at V and 6 bases at J, with 12 bases between the two ends. This CDR3 spans 13 amino acids. CDR1 is SGHTA, CDR2 FQGNSA, per germline. The CDR3: CASSLPPEDTQYF. The DNA for the CDR3 is TGTGCCAGCAGCCTTCCCCCGGAGGATACGCAGTATTTT. Together with reference TRBV7-2 and TRBJ2-3, the CDR3 gives the full variable domain: GAGVSQSPSNKVTEKGKDVELRCDPISGHTALYWYRQSLGQGLEFLIYFQGNSAPDKSGLPSDRFSAERTGGSVSTLTIQRTQQEDSAVYLCASSLPPEDTQYFGPGTRLTVL.

The V call is TRBV20-1, the J call TRBJ1-1; D remains unclear. The germline CDR1 and CDR2 sequences are DFQATT and SNEGSKA (reference sequence). With 6 bases removed from V and 5 bases from J, the gap between germline ends came to 10 bases. The length of the CDR3 is 11 residues. CDR3 nucleotides: TGCAGTGCCATGCGGTGGACTGAAGCTTTCTTT. Its protein is CSAMRWTEAFF.

The J gene is TRBJ2-3, the V gene TRBV7-2; 9 bases are a match to TRBD1. The CDR3 contains 16 residues. Germline V gene sequence: CDR1 SGHTA, CDR2 FQGNSA. Trimming removed 4 bases from V and 7 bases from J; junction bases left unmatched: 12. The CDR3, as DNA: TGTGCCAGCAGCTCAACCACCGGGACAGGGACGAATACGCAGTATTTT. As protein: CASSSTTGTGTNTQYF.

The gene calls are TRBV5-1 and TRBJ2-7; D may be TRBD2 (5 bases). V was trimmed by 2 bases and J by 0 bases, leaving 6 bases between them. The CDR3 loop spans 13 amino acids. Germline V gene sequence: CDR1 SGHRS, CDR2 YFSETQ. The CDR3 protein is CASSFGSSYEQYF. In DNA, the CDR3 is TGCGCCAGCAGCTTTGGGAGCTCCTACGAGCAGTACTTC.

The chain employs TRBV7-9 and TRBJ1-2; D gene ambiguous. The V gene lost 2 bases and the J gene lost 7 bases, with 8 bases spanning the gap. CDR1 and CDR2 (germline): SEHNR, FQNEAQ (reference sequence). This CDR3 is built from 12 residues. The CDR3 DNA reads as TGTGCCAGCAGCTTACGGGGTTCTGGCTACACCTTC. Translation: CASSLRGSGYTF.

This rearrangement joins TRBV7-9 to TRBJ1-2; maybe TRBD1 (5 bases). Germline loops: CDR1 SEHNR, CDR2 FQNEAQ (reference sequence). V was clipped by 4 bases and J by 8 bases, with 11 bases between them. The CDR3 runs to 12 residues. The CDR3: CASSSSYRGYTF. Written as DNA, the CDR3 is TGTGCCAGCAGCTCCTCCTACAGGGGCTACACCTTC.

This chain uses TRBV7-9 with TRBJ2-5, with a possible D match to TRBD2 (6 bases). The CDR3 loop spans 11 amino acids. CDR1 is SEHNR and CDR2 is FQNEAQ in the germline V gene (reference sequence). V was trimmed by 5 bases and J by 7 bases, leaving 8 bases between them. CDR3 in amino acids: CASSREWTQYF. The CDR3, as DNA: TGTGCCAGCAGCCGGGAGTGGACCCAGTACTTC.

The V gene is TRBV7-9, the J gene TRBJ2-1; D may be TRBD1 (6 bases). Per germline, CDR1 SEHNR and CDR2 FQNEAQ (reference sequence). V lost 0 bases and J lost 6, with 6 bases in between. This CDR3 spans 13 amino acids. CDR3 protein: CASSLADSNEQFF. The CDR3 bases are TGTGCCAGCAGCTTAGCGGACAGCAATGAGCAGTTCTTC.

This clone occurred once. J is TRBJ2-5 and V is TRBV7-2, with D possibly being TRBD1 (6 bases). The assigned J gene may be wrong: the sequence end matches TRBJ2-7 better. The CDR3 extends over 14 amino acids. In germline, CDR1 is SGHTA, CDR2 FQGNSA. The CDR3 DNA reads TGTGCCAGCAGCTTAGGTGCAGGGGCCTACGAGCAGTACTTC. Residues: CASSLGAGAYEQYF.

The chain links TRBV4-3 to TRBJ2-2; D perhaps matches TRBD1 (5 bases). This CDR3 is 15 amino acids long. CDR1 is LGHNA, CDR2 YSLEER, per germline. Trimming left V 0 bases short and J 4 bases short, with 9 bases between. The CDR3 bases are TGCGCCAGCAGCCAAGATGGGGCCCTCACCGGGGAGCTGTTTTTT. It yields the protein CASSQDGALTGELFF.

The rearrangement uses TRBV7-9 and TRBJ2-7, with 8 positions matching TRBD1. CDR3 length: 13 residues. Germline CDR1 SEHNR, CDR2 FQNEAQ (reference sequence). J lost 6 bases, V lost 3 bases, and 4 bases had no gene match. In DNA, the CDR3 is TGTGCCAGCAGCTTGTTACAGGGGGGCGAGCAGTACTTC. It specifies CASSLLQGGEQYF.

The chain links TRBV28 to TRBJ1-5; D gene uncertain. Trimming pared 7 bases from V and 0 bases from J, leaving 16 bases between. The germline CDR1 and CDR2 sequences are MDHEN and SYDVKM. This CDR3 contains 16 residues. Here the CDR3 reads CASTHSAWYSNQPQHF. CDR3 DNA sequence: TGTGCCAGCACCCATAGCGCGTGGTATAGCAATCAGCCCCAGCATTTT.